These T cell receptor beta chains were read from a single sample in a study of T cell repertoires in cytomegalovirus infection. No antigen has been assigned to these receptors. TCRdb re-derived calls from the reads in MiXCR, one entry per CDR3 protein. The table shows a few hundred thousand distinct CDR3 sequences, with 40% occurring only once. This specimen consisted of cultured PBMCs, obtained from culture after CMV antigen stimulation. The receptors originated from a human donor in good health (CMV status not recorded). Some clones in this sample may be carry-over from other donors' samples. Each CDR3 is given with its conserved first and last residue. A D gene is named only where the DNA matches it firmly. Clone size, where shown, is once, few, many, or a class for clones that have expanded.

J: TRBJ2-2
V: TRBV12-3/TRBV12-4
length: 15
D: TRBD1
size: many
CDR3: CASSLRDRGLGELFF
DNA: TGTGCCAGCAGCCTCCGGGACAGGGGGCTCGGGGAGCTGTTTTTT

J: TRBJ2-3
V: TRBV7-2
length: 14
D: -
size: -
CDR3: CASRVAAPRDTQYF
DNA: TGTGCCAGCAGGGTAGCGGCCCCCAGAGATACGCAGTATTTT

J: TRBJ2-7
V: TRBV29-1
length: 14
D: TRBD1
size: -
CDR3: CSVGSGTGVDEQYF
DNA: TGCAGCGTTGGTTCCGGGACAGGGGTCGACGAGCAGTACTTC

J: TRBJ2-5
V: TRBV7-7
length: 14
D: -
size: few
CDR3: CASSLAGSKETQYF
DNA: TGTGCCAGCAGCTTAGCGGGGTCTAAAGAGACCCAGTACTTC

J: TRBJ1-1
V: TRBV27
length: 16
D: -
size: -
CDR3: CASSLQGVKRGTEAFF
DNA: TGTGCCAGCAGTTTACAAGGCGTAAAACGGGGCACTGAAGCTTTCTTT

J: TRBJ2-7
V: TRBV29-1
length: 14
D: -
size: -
CDR3: CSVAWWDRVYEQYF
DNA: TGCAGCGTTGCTTGGTGGGATAGGGTCTACGAGCAGTACTTC

J: TRBJ1-1
V: TRBV7-9
length: 20
D: TRBD1
size: few
CDR3: CASSLYGSGTGGLMNTEAFF
DNA: TGTGCCAGCAGCTTATACGGATCCGGGACAGGGGGCCTCATGAACACTGAAGCTTTCTTT

J: TRBJ2-1
V: TRBV4-1
length: 15
D: -
size: -
CDR3: CASSPQTSSYNEQFF
DNA: TGCGCCAGCAGCCCCCAAACCTCCTCCTACAATGAGCAGTTCTTC

J: TRBJ2-7
V: TRBV7-6
length: 16
D: TRBD2
size: -
CDR3: CASSLAQASGMGEQYF
DNA: TGTGCCAGCAGCTTAGCGCAGGCTAGCGGGATGGGTGAGCAGTACTTC

J: TRBJ1-1
V: TRBV12-3/TRBV12-4
length: 10
D: -
size: -
CDR3: CASRNTEAFF
DNA: TGTGCCAGCCGGAACACTGAAGCTTTCTTT

J: TRBJ2-4
V: TRBV28
length: 14
D: -
size: -
CDR3: CASRPPVTKNIQYF
DNA: TGTGCCAGCAGACCACCCGTGACCAAAAACATTCAGTACTTC

J: TRBJ2-5
V: TRBV4-3
length: 15
D: TRBD1
size: few
CDR3: CASSPQGTDQETQYF
DNA: TGCGCCAGCAGCCCCCAAGGGACAGACCAAGAGACCCAGTACTTC

J: TRBJ2-3
V: TRBV10-3
length: 18
D: TRBD2
size: few
CDR3: CAISGGLAGPRGADTQYF
DNA: TGTGCCATCAGCGGGGGACTAGCGGGGCCGAGGGGGGCAGATACGCAGTATTTT

J: TRBJ2-7
V: TRBV12-3/TRBV12-4
length: 14
D: -
size: once
CDR3: CASSRAPGVQGPYF
DNA: TGTGCCAGCAGCCGAGCCCCAGGTGTCCAGGGTCCGTACTTC

J: TRBJ1-3
V: TRBV20-1
length: 15
D: -
size: once
CDR3: CSARWPRTVGNTIYF
DNA: TGCAGTGCTAGGTGGCCACGGACAGTTGGAAACACCATATATTTT

J: TRBJ1-1
V: TRBV19
length: 14
D: -
size: few
CDR3: CASSQRGVNTEAFF
DNA: TGTGCCAGTAGCCAGCGGGGCGTGAACACTGAAGCTTTCTTT

J: TRBJ1-4
V: TRBV11-1
length: 15
D: -
size: -
CDR3: CASSLTKANHEKLFF
DNA: TGTGCCAGCAGTCTTACGAAGGCCAACCATGAAAAACTGTTTTTT

J: TRBJ2-2
V: TRBV6-5
length: 13
D: -
size: -
CDR3: CASSYGPTGELFF
DNA: TGTGCCAGCAGTTACGGCCCGACCGGGGAGCTGTTTTTT

J: TRBJ2-2
V: TRBV7-2
length: 15
D: -
size: -
CDR3: CASSLLQGYTGELFF
DNA: TGTGCCAGCAGCTTATTACAGGGATACACCGGGGAGCTGTTTTTT

J: TRBJ1-5
V: TRBV7-2
length: 12
D: -
size: -
CDR3: CASTVGAKPQHF
DNA: TGTGCCAGCACAGTCGGGGCTAAGCCCCAGCATTTT

J: TRBJ1-5
V: TRBV20-1
length: 13
D: TRBD1
size: many
CDR3: CSAREGARSPQHF
DNA: TGCAGTGCACGCGAGGGGGCCAGGTCGCCCCAGCATTTT

J: TRBJ2-3
V: TRBV7-6
length: 14
D: -
size: -
CDR3: CASSYPQGLYTQYF
DNA: TGTGCCAGCAGCTACCCCCAGGGGCTGTATACGCAGTATTTT

J: TRBJ1-5
V: TRBV6-1
length: 16
D: TRBD1
size: few
CDR3: CASSNDRTGGNQPQHF
DNA: TGTGCCAGCAGTAACGATAGAACAGGGGGCAATCAGCCCCAGCATTTT

J: TRBJ2-7
V: TRBV10-3
length: 12
D: -
size: -
CDR3: CAISDGIGEQYF
DNA: TGTGCCATCAGTGACGGGATCGGCGAGCAGTACTTC

J: TRBJ2-5
V: TRBV12-3/TRBV12-4
length: 14
D: -
size: -
CDR3: CASSLPSLGETQYF
DNA: TGTGCCAGCAGTCTCCCCTCATTAGGGGAGACCCAGTACTTC

J: TRBJ2-3
V: TRBV12-3/TRBV12-4
length: 13
D: TRBD2
size: few
CDR3: CASSLSGRDTQYF
DNA: TGTGCCAGCAGTTTGTCCGGGAGGGATACGCAGTATTTT

J: TRBJ2-4
V: TRBV6-5
length: 13
D: TRBD2
size: -
CDR3: CASRTSGIDIQYF
DNA: TGTGCCAGCAGAACTAGCGGGATTGACATTCAGTACTTC

J: TRBJ2-7
V: TRBV15
length: 14
D: -
size: once
CDR3: CATSTRDGSYEQYF
DNA: TGTGCCACCAGCACCCGGGACGGATCCTACGAGCAGTACTTC

J: TRBJ2-7
V: TRBV7-2
length: 14
D: TRBD1
size: few
CDR3: CASSLETGPYEQYF
DNA: TGTGCCAGCAGCTTAGAGACAGGGCCCTACGAGCAGTACTTC

J: TRBJ1-1
V: TRBV7-2
length: 12
D: -
size: few
CDR3: CASSHAGTEAFF
DNA: TGTGCCAGCAGCCACGCCGGGACAGAAGCTTTCTTT

J: TRBJ1-1
V: TRBV7-8
length: 17
D: TRBD1
size: few
CDR3: CASSLVSPTGWATEAFF
DNA: TGTGCCAGCAGCTTAGTTTCCCCGACAGGGTGGGCCACTGAAGCTTTCTTT

J: TRBJ2-1
V: TRBV7-6
length: 13
D: TRBD2
size: -
CDR3: CASTSGRSDEQFF
DNA: TGTGCCAGCACCAGCGGGAGGAGCGATGAGCAGTTCTTC

J: TRBJ2-7
V: TRBV6-2/TRBV6-3
length: 13
D: -
size: -
CDR3: CASSYLHYDEQYF
DNA: TGTGCCAGCAGTTATCTTCACTACGACGAGCAGTACTTC

J: TRBJ2-1
V: TRBV10-3
length: 15
D: -
size: few
CDR3: CAISERELPYNEQFF
DNA: TGTGCCATCAGTGAGCGGGAGCTTCCCTACAATGAGCAGTTCTTC

J: TRBJ2-5
V: TRBV4-1
length: 18
D: TRBD2
size: -
CDR3: CASSDGGLAGGLSETQYF
DNA: TGCGCCAGCAGCGATGGGGGTTTAGCGGGGGGACTATCGGAGACCCAGTACTTC

J: TRBJ1-4
V: TRBV7-2
length: 14
D: -
size: -
CDR3: CASSPDSLNEKLFF
DNA: TGTGCCAGCAGCCCCGACAGCCTTAATGAAAAACTGTTTTTT

J: TRBJ2-1
V: TRBV12-3/TRBV12-4
length: 12
D: -
size: -
CDR3: CASSFVYNEQFF
DNA: TGTGCCAGCAGTTTCGTCTACAATGAGCAGTTCTTC

J: TRBJ2-3
V: TRBV20-1
length: 15
D: -
size: -
CDR3: CSVREWQGGTDTQYF
DNA: TGCAGTGTCAGAGAATGGCAGGGGGGTACAGATACGCAGTATTTT

J: TRBJ1-5
V: TRBV12-3/TRBV12-4
length: 15
D: -
size: many
CDR3: CASSSQGLQDQPQHF
DNA: TGTGCCAGCAGTAGTCAGGGCCTTCAGGATCAGCCCCAGCATTTT

J: TRBJ1-4
V: TRBV9
length: 14
D: TRBD1
size: -
CDR3: CASSGTGGQEKLFF
DNA: TGTGCCAGCAGCGGAACAGGGGGTCAGGAAAAACTGTTTTTT

J: TRBJ2-1
V: TRBV29-1
length: 12
D: -
size: -
CDR3: CSAYTRNNEQFF
DNA: TGCAGCGCCTATACTAGGAACAATGAGCAGTTCTTC

J: TRBJ2-5
V: TRBV7-6
length: 15
D: -
size: -
CDR3: CASSSAAADQETQYF
DNA: TGTGCCAGCAGCTCCGCAGCGGCGGACCAAGAGACCCAGTACTTC

J: TRBJ2-3
V: TRBV12-3/TRBV12-4
length: 13
D: -
size: -
CDR3: CASSYLRGDTQYF
DNA: TGTGCCAGCAGTTACCTACGGGGGGATACGCAGTATTTT

J: TRBJ1-2
V: TRBV30
length: 12
D: -
size: -
CDR3: CAWRQANYGYTF
DNA: TGTGCCTGGAGGCAGGCTAACTATGGCTACACCTTC

J: TRBJ2-1
V: TRBV5-4
length: 14
D: -
size: -
CDR3: CASSQGSSYNEQFF
DNA: TGTGCCAGCAGCCAAGGGTCATCCTACAATGAGCAGTTCTTC

J: TRBJ2-1
V: TRBV6-6
length: 12
D: -
size: -
CDR3: CASNLGVNEQFF
DNA: TGTGCCAGCAATTTAGGAGTGAATGAGCAGTTCTTC

J: TRBJ1-4
V: TRBV29-1
length: 14
D: -
size: -
CDR3: CSVPAREAGEKLFF
DNA: TGCAGCGTTCCCGCCAGGGAGGCCGGAGAAAAACTGTTTTTT

J: TRBJ2-1
V: TRBV4-3
length: 15
D: -
size: -
CDR3: CASSPEPGGNNEQFF
DNA: TGCGCCAGCAGCCCGGAACCTGGGGGAAACAATGAGCAGTTCTTC

J: TRBJ1-1
V: TRBV7-8
length: 15
D: -
size: many
CDR3: CASSLPGDIFTEAFF
DNA: TGTGCCAGCAGCTTACCTGGGGACATATTCACTGAAGCTTTCTTT

J: TRBJ1-3
V: TRBV7-2
length: 14
D: -
size: few
CDR3: CASTQAISGNTIYF
DNA: TGTGCCAGCACTCAAGCCATCTCTGGAAACACCATATATTTT

J: TRBJ2-1
V: TRBV4-3
length: 16
D: TRBD2
size: -
CDR3: CASSQDPAGGFAEQFF
DNA: TGCGCCAGCAGCCAAGACCCAGCGGGAGGGTTCGCGGAGCAGTTCTTC

J: TRBJ1-5
V: TRBV6-2/TRBV6-3
length: 14
D: -
size: -
CDR3: CASSKRQGWQPQHF
DNA: TGTGCCAGCTCAAAGCGGCAGGGGTGGCAGCCCCAGCATTTT

J: TRBJ1-5
V: TRBV12-3/TRBV12-4
length: 13
D: -
size: -
CDR3: CASSLPPGEPQHF
DNA: TGTGCCAGCAGTTTACCCCCAGGGGAGCCCCAGCATTTT